A selection of T cell receptor beta chains follows, all from one sample in a study of OX40 agonist ivuxolimab in advanced cancers. Sequenced by immunoSEQ multiplex PCR; TCRdb stores in-frame clones only, minus some. The sample shows 61,000 or so clones, around 83% of them seen only once. The source material was CD4+ or CD8+ T cells sorted from blood, sampled in a trial of the OX40 agonist ivuxolimab. The receptors derive from an adult with an advanced solid tumor such as melanoma, head and neck, liver or kidney cancer. The CDR3 runs from the conserved cysteine through the conserved F or W. Each record gives: J gene, D gene, clone size, V gene, CDR3 protein, CDR3 DNA. A D gene is named only where the DNA matches it firmly. Size tells how often a clone was seen (once, few, many) or the class of an expanded clone, and some rows leave it out.

j_call: TRBJ1-1
d_call: TRBD1
clone_size: .
v_call: TRBV5-1
cdr3_aa: CASSFRGGQGYEAFF
cdr3_nt: TGCGCCAGCAGCTTCAGAGGGGGACAGGGTTATGAAGCTTTCTTT

j_call: TRBJ1-4
d_call: .
clone_size: .
v_call: TRBV15
cdr3_aa: CATRGGNEKLFF
cdr3_nt: TGTGCCACCAGGGGAGGGAATGAAAAACTGTTTTTT

j_call: TRBJ1-4
d_call: TRBD1
clone_size: .
v_call: TRBV11-2
cdr3_aa: CASSELNAGGSEKLFF
cdr3_nt: TGTGCCAGCAGCGAACTAAATGCAGGGGGCAGTGAAAAACTGTTTTTT

j_call: TRBJ2-7
d_call: .
clone_size: .
v_call: TRBV6-4
cdr3_aa: CASSDSSQGSSYEQYF
cdr3_nt: TGTGCCAGCAGTGACTCGAGCCAGGGGAGCTCCTACGAGCAGTACTTC

j_call: TRBJ2-3
d_call: .
clone_size: .
v_call: TRBV11-3
cdr3_aa: CASSPGGQGTDTQYF
cdr3_nt: TGTGCCAGCAGCCCAGGGGGGCAGGGGACAGATACGCAGTATTTT

j_call: TRBJ1-3
d_call: .
clone_size: .
v_call: TRBV7-2
cdr3_aa: CASSLVGGGGNTIYF
cdr3_nt: TGTGCCAGCAGCTTAGTGGGAGGCGGTGGAAACACCATATATTTT

j_call: TRBJ2-5
d_call: .
clone_size: .
v_call: TRBV11-2
cdr3_aa: CASSLNQETQYF
cdr3_nt: TGTGCCAGCAGCTTAAACCAAGAGACCCAGTACTTC

j_call: TRBJ2-3
d_call: .
clone_size: .
v_call: TRBV5-1
cdr3_aa: CASSLQGWPDTQYF
cdr3_nt: TGCGCCAGCAGCCTTCAGGGGTGGCCAGATACGCAGTATTTT

j_call: TRBJ2-3
d_call: .
clone_size: .
v_call: TRBV11-2
cdr3_aa: CASSPQADTQYF
cdr3_nt: TGTGCCAGCAGCCCCCAGGCAGATACGCAGTATTTT

j_call: TRBJ2-3
d_call: .
clone_size: .
v_call: TRBV15
cdr3_aa: CATSRDLLGARWSTDTQYF
cdr3_nt: TGTGCCACCAGCAGAGATCTACTCGGGGCGCGTTGGAGCACAGATACGCAGTATTTT

j_call: TRBJ1-3
d_call: .
clone_size: medium-sized
v_call: TRBV4-1
cdr3_aa: CASSQDRGNTIYF
cdr3_nt: TGCGCCAGCAGCCAAGACAGGGGAAACACCATATATTTT

j_call: TRBJ1-5
d_call: .
clone_size: .
v_call: TRBV19
cdr3_aa: CASSIAGYQPQHF
cdr3_nt: TGTGCCAGTAGTATAGCAGGATATCAGCCCCAGCATTTT

j_call: TRBJ2-3
d_call: TRBD2
clone_size: .
v_call: TRBV5-1
cdr3_aa: CASSSSGGAFQDTQYF
cdr3_nt: TGCGCCAGCAGCTCTAGCGGGGGGGCCTTTCAAGATACGCAGTATTTT

j_call: TRBJ1-1
d_call: TRBD1
clone_size: .
v_call: TRBV11-3
cdr3_aa: CASGYRGPTNTEAFF
cdr3_nt: TGTGCCAGCGGCTACAGGGGGCCCACGAACACTGAAGCTTTCTTT

j_call: TRBJ2-7
d_call: TRBD2
clone_size: .
v_call: TRBV5-1
cdr3_aa: CASSLILAGGHYEQYF
cdr3_nt: TGCGCCAGCAGCTTAATTCTAGCGGGGGGCCACTACGAGCAGTACTTC

j_call: TRBJ1-5
d_call: .
clone_size: .
v_call: TRBV27
cdr3_aa: CASSLSGTSQPQHF
cdr3_nt: TGTGCCAGCAGCCTATCAGGGACGAGTCAGCCCCAGCATTTT

j_call: TRBJ2-2
d_call: .
clone_size: few
v_call: TRBV5-1
cdr3_aa: CASSFRDPNTGELFF
cdr3_nt: TGCGCCAGCAGTTTTCGGGATCCTAACACCGGGGAGCTGTTTTTT

j_call: TRBJ2-3
d_call: .
clone_size: once
v_call: TRBV19
cdr3_aa: CASSTRGASDTQYF
cdr3_nt: TGTGCCAGTAGTACCCGGGGGGCCTCAGATACGCAGTATTTT

j_call: TRBJ2-2
d_call: .
clone_size: .
v_call: TRBV9
cdr3_aa: CASSVRMDTGELFF
cdr3_nt: TGTGCCAGCAGCGTTCGGATGGACACCGGGGAGCTGTTTTTT

j_call: TRBJ2-2
d_call: .
clone_size: .
v_call: TRBV19
cdr3_aa: CASSIEGNTGELFF
cdr3_nt: TGTGCCAGTAGTATAGAAGGGAACACCGGGGAGCTGTTTTTT

j_call: TRBJ1-1
d_call: .
clone_size: .
v_call: TRBV28
cdr3_aa: CASSFARQAWNTEAFF
cdr3_nt: TGTGCCAGCAGTTTCGCCCGACAGGCGTGGAACACTGAAGCTTTCTTT

j_call: TRBJ2-1
d_call: .
clone_size: .
v_call: TRBV28
cdr3_aa: CATTPGQPYNEQFF
cdr3_nt: TGTGCCACCACCCCGGGACAACCATACAATGAGCAGTTCTTC

j_call: TRBJ1-5
d_call: .
clone_size: .
v_call: TRBV5-6
cdr3_aa: CASSQRNQPQHF
cdr3_nt: TGTGCCAGCAGCCAAAGAAATCAGCCCCAGCATTTT

j_call: TRBJ2-2
d_call: TRBD1
clone_size: .
v_call: TRBV5-1
cdr3_aa: CASSPGQEDTGELFF
cdr3_nt: TGCGCCAGCAGCCCAGGACAGGAGGACACCGGGGAGCTGTTTTTT

j_call: TRBJ1-6
d_call: .
clone_size: few
v_call: TRBV7-2
cdr3_aa: CASSLGPSEIYSPLHF
cdr3_nt: TGTGCCAGCAGCTTAGGACCGAGCGAGATTTATTCACCCCTCCACTTT